What follows are 20 T cell receptor beta chains derived from one specimen sequenced in a study of OX40 agonist ivuxolimab in advanced cancers. Assay used: immunoSEQ multiplex PCR; TCRdb lists only in-frame clones, some missing. The table has 75,000 to 90,000 clones, 89% seen once; the top ten hold 10%. The sample was CD4+ or CD8+ T cells sorted from blood, taken in a trial of the OX40 agonist ivuxolimab. Receptor source: an adult with an advanced solid tumor such as melanoma, head and neck, liver or kidney cancer.

The chain links TRBV5-4 to TRBJ2-7; D not certain. Germline-derived CDR1 and CDR2 are SGHNT and YYREEE (reference sequence). The CDR3 spans 13 residues. The ends were cut back, 4 bases at V and 6 bases at J, with 14 bases in the middle. DNA for the CDR3: TGTGCCAGCAGCCCTGGCCTCCGGAGCGAGCAGTACTTC. Amino acids: CASSPGLRSEQYF.

This rearrangement joins TRBV5-1 to TRBJ2-1; possibly TRBD1 for D (6 bases). The germline V and J ends were trimmed by 3 bases and 3 bases, with 10 bases remaining between them. The CDR3 runs 14 residues. Germline CDR1 is SGHRS and CDR2 is YFSETQ. CDR3 coding DNA: TGCGCCAGCAGCTCAGGGACATTCTACAATGAGCAGTTCTTC. Translation: CASSSGTFYNEQFF.

Regarding this clone: This sample also contains other DNA sequences that code for the same CDR3. The chain uses TRBV28 and TRBJ2-7, with 12 nucleotides matching TRBD1. This CDR3 spans 15 amino acids. Trimming at V came to 4 bases and at J to 4 bases, leaving 5 bases not matched to a gene. Per the germline V gene, CDR1 is MDHEN and CDR2 is SYDVKM. CDR3: CASSSPGQGAYEQYF. CDR3 in DNA: TGTGCCAGCAGTTCTCCGGGACAGGGGGCTTACGAGCAGTACTTC.

CDR3 nucleotides: TGCGCCAGCAGCCAAGGGACAGGATCCCTCTATGGCTACACCTTC. It codes for CASSQGTGSLYGYTF. The rearrangement joins TRBV4-1 to TRBJ1-2, with 7 bases lining up with TRBD1. Trimming at V came to 1 base and at J to 4 bases, leaving 6 bases not matched to a gene. The CDR3 is 15 residues long. Germline values: CDR1 MGHRA, CDR2 YSYEKL.

The rearrangement uses TRBV6-5 and TRBJ1-1; D gene ambiguous. Germline CDR1 and CDR2: MNHEY and SVGAGI. V was clipped by 5 bases and J by 4 bases, with 14 bases between them. This CDR3 spans 14 amino acids. The CDR3 spells CASSPTGWSTEAFF. CDR3 DNA: TGTGCCAGCAGTCCCACCGGATGGAGCACTGAAGCTTTCTTT.

The chain carries TRBV5-5 and TRBJ1-1; D call uncertain. Germline V lookup: CDR1 SGHKS, CDR2 YYEKEE (reference sequence). The CDR3 covers 13 residues. V was shortened by 1 base and J by 1 base, with 5 bases between the two germline ends. CDR3 sequence reads: CASSLQRNTEAFF. The CDR3 region has the DNA TGTGCCAGCAGCTTGCAGAGGAACACTGAAGCTTTCTTT.

J is TRBJ2-7 and V is TRBV10-3; no clear D gene. In germline, CDR1 is ENHRY, CDR2 SYGVKD. V gave up 6 bases and J gave up 3 bases, with 15 bases separating them. The CDR3 consists of 14 residues. The CDR3 coding sequence is TGTGCCATCAGGAGGAACAGATCGATCTACGAGCAGTACTTC. Its translation is CAIRRNRSIYEQYF.

V is TRBV11-2 and J is TRBJ1-2; a possible D gene is TRBD1 (5 bases). The CDR3 is 18 residues long. V lost 3 bases and J 5 bases, leaving 25 bases between the germline ends. Germline CDR1 reads SGHAT; CDR2 reads FQNNGV. Here the CDR3 DNA reads TGTGCCAGCAGCTTCCTTACTGGGGGGAGAGGGAGGGTTTATGGCTACACCTTC. Translation: CASSFLTGGRGRVYGYTF.

This clone was seen once. CDR3 sequence (DNA): TGTGCCAGCACCCAGGGACTAGCGGACTACAATGAGCAGTTCTTC. Translation: CASTQGLADYNEQFF. The V and J genes are TRBV21-1 and TRBJ2-1; TRBD2 is the table's D call, not checked against the DNA. TRBV21-1 counts as a pseudogene. This CDR3 has 15 amino acids.

This clone appeared once. The CDR3 spells CASNGGTGGVEQYF. CDR3 in DNA: TGTGCCAGCAACGGCGGGACAGGGGGGGTCGAGCAGTACTTC. The chain joins TRBV2 to TRBJ2-7; 11 bases match TRBD1. This CDR3 has 14 amino acids. Germline-derived CDR1 and CDR2 are SNHLY and FYNNEI. J lost 6 bases, V lost 7 bases, and 8 bases had no gene match.

The chain is built from TRBV7-9 and TRBJ1-6, with TRBD1 as a possible D gene (5 bases). Germline V gene lookup returns CDR1 SEHNR and CDR2 FQNEAQ (reference sequence). The CDR3 is made up of 16 amino acids. With 1 base removed from V and 10 bases from J, the gap between germline ends came to 17 bases. DNA of the CDR3: TGTGCCAGCAGCTTAGAGGGAGGCAGGGCAGTATCACCCCTCCACTTT. Its translation: CASSLEGGRAVSPLHF.

J is TRBJ1-2 and V is TRBV4-1, with D perhaps matching TRBD1 (6 bases). Per germline, CDR1 MGHRA and CDR2 YSYEKL. The CDR3 is 17 amino acids. The germline V and J ends were trimmed by 1 base and 8 bases, with 23 bases remaining between them. The DNA for the CDR3 is TGCGCCAGCAGCCAAGGTGCAATGGGAGGGGGTAGGAGAGGCTACACCTTC. Protein product: CASSQGAMGGGRRGYTF.

V gene TRBV28 combines with J gene TRBJ2-2; unclear D gene. Per the germline V gene, CDR1 is MDHEN and CDR2 is SYDVKM. This CDR3 has 16 residues. Trimming removed 3 bases from V and 1 base from J, with 12 bases in between. The DNA of the CDR3 is TGTGCCAGCAGTTTTCCCCGATGGAAGAACACCGGGGAGCTGTTTTTT. Translation gives CASSFPRWKNTGELFF.

The rearrangement links TRBV5-1 to TRBJ1-1; D may be TRBD1 (5 bases). This CDR3 has 13 amino acids. The germline V gene encodes CDR1 SGHRS and CDR2 YFSETQ. V was clipped by 5 bases and J by 1 base, with 9 bases between them. The CDR3 DNA reads as TGCGCCAGCAGAGGACACGCGAACACTGAAGCTTTCTTT. Amino acids: CASRGHANTEAFF.

The gene calls are TRBV7-2 and TRBJ2-7, with D perhaps matching TRBD2 (6 bases). The CDR3 sequence is 14 residues long. Germline CDR1 is SGHTA and CDR2 is FQGNSA. The V end lost 2 bases, the J end lost 1 base, and 9 bases lay between the germline ends. The CDR3 reads CASSLLGSSYEQYF. In DNA form, the CDR3 reads TGTGCCAGCAGCTTACTCGGGAGTTCCTACGAGCAGTACTTC.

The V gene is TRBV28, the J gene TRBJ1-2; tentatively, D is TRBD1 (5 bases). The V gene lost 2 bases and the J gene lost 9 bases, with 19 bases spanning the gap. Germline V CDR1 and CDR2: MDHEN, SYDVKM. The CDR3 is 15 residues long. The CDR3 coding sequence is TGTGCCAGCAGTTTAGGGGGGACCCGAGCAATAAGCTACACCTTC. It codes for CASSLGGTRAISYTF.

The chain is built from TRBV7-2 and TRBJ2-3, with TRBD2 identical over 9 bases. This CDR3 comprises 15 residues. V dropped 0 bases and J dropped 5; count of bases not matched to a gene: 3. Germline V gene data show CDR1 as SGHTA and CDR2 as FQGNSA. The CDR3 spells CASSLASGGVDTQYF. CDR3 nucleotides: TGTGCCAGCAGCTTAGCTAGCGGGGGCGTAGATACGCAGTATTTT.

The J gene is TRBJ1-4, the V gene TRBV7-8; D is unclear. Germline V gene sequence: CDR1 SGHVS, CDR2 FQNEAQ. The V and J ends lost 1 base and 0 bases respectively, with 9 bases between them. The CDR3 runs 16 residues. CDR3 nucleotide sequence: TGTGCCAGCAGCTTAGAGGCAACAGCAACTAATGAAAAACTGTTTTTT. The encoded protein is CASSLEATATNEKLFF. Looking up the rest from reference TRBV7-8 and TRBJ1-4 gives the full variable domain: GAGVSQSPRYKVAKRGQDVALRCDPISGHVSLFWYQQALGQGPEFLTYFQNEAQLDKSGLPSDRFFAERPEGSVSTLKIQRTQQEDSAVYLCASSLEATATNEKLFFGSGTQLSVL.

This clone was observed a few times. This sequence joins TRBV27 and TRBJ2-7, with a tentative D call TRBD1 (5 bases). The CDR3 contains 14 residues. Deletions cut 2 bases from V and 7 bases from J, with 15 bases between. The V gene's germline CDR1 is MNHEY and CDR2 SMNVEV (reference sequence). The CDR3 region has the DNA TGTGCCAGCAGTTTAGAGGCGACAGCAGCTGAGCAGTACTTC. Residues: CASSLEATAAEQYF.

The chain links TRBV4-3 to TRBJ1-6, with D uncertain. In germline, CDR1 is LGHNA, CDR2 YSLEER. This CDR3 region has 13 residues. V shed 4 bases and J shed 10 bases, with 11 bases lying between them. CDR3 sequence: CASSLGEGSPLHF. Here the CDR3 DNA reads TGCGCCAGCAGCCTTGGGGAAGGCTCACCCCTCCACTTT.